The sequence of this T cell receptor beta chain was determined in a study of blood T cell repertoires in COVID-19. Study at large: Collection of acute and convalescent COVID-19 samples took place in the United States, Italy and Spain. T cells, B-cell-depleted T cells, or PBMCs provided the cDNA or gDNA that served as material.

Under the authors' procedure: How many nucleated cells were present was estimated from reference gene primer amplification. Clones were sequenced by immunoSEQ multiplex PCR, and TCRdb holds only the in-frame ones, with some missing. V and J calls and clone size follow that table, whereas D and trimming were derived from the DNA. In the table there are around 200,000 clones, approximately 80% of which are singletons. The sample was peripheral blood. The receptor's source is a woman aged 45-65 years with acute or convalescent COVID-19.

The CDR3 bases are TGTGCCAGCAGCTTAAGGACTAGCGGGGGGTTCTCCTACAATGAGCAGTTCTTC. Translating it yields CASSLRTSGGFSYNEQFF. The chain recombines TRBV11-3 with TRBJ2-1, with 14 bases that match TRBD2. This CDR3 is 18 amino acids long. After removal of 2 bases from V and 0 bases from J, the junction contained 3 bases not matched to a gene. CDR1 and CDR2 from the germline V gene are SGHNT and YENEEA.